Given below is one T cell receptor (beta chain) in context. What it binds is not known. These data come from a study of T-cell memory formation after mild COVID-19. Study-wide context: TCR clusters were mostly donor specific.

Researchers used 5'RACE with constant-segment primers to make TCR alpha and TCR beta cDNA libraries that carry sample barcodes and UMIs. TCRdb re-called the 5' RACE reads through MiXCR, storing one row per CDR3 protein. The data show under 350,000 distinct CDR3 sequences, around 15% seen once. Study conclusions and caveats: A balance of CD4 and CD8 characterized clones contracting day 15 to 85, whereas later expanders leaned CD4+. Most CD4+ clones that shrank were in CM and EM, while CD8+ ones turned up in EMRA.

The source material was PBMCs or a T cell subset sorted from them (not recorded which). This receptor was taken from a man aged 18-30 years who had mild COVID-19 (a few samples of this study predate the infection). Cell type and time point are not known.

The CDR3 here is CASSWAGRRSGNTIYF. CDR3 bases: TGTGCCAGCAGCTGGGCGGGCCGTAGGTCTGGAAACACCATATATTTT. The chain joins TRBV7-2 to TRBJ1-3; D not resolved. This CDR3 is built from 16 residues. V was cut by 4 bases and J by 1 base, with 14 bases left in between. Germline CDR1 is SGHTA and CDR2 is FQGNSA.